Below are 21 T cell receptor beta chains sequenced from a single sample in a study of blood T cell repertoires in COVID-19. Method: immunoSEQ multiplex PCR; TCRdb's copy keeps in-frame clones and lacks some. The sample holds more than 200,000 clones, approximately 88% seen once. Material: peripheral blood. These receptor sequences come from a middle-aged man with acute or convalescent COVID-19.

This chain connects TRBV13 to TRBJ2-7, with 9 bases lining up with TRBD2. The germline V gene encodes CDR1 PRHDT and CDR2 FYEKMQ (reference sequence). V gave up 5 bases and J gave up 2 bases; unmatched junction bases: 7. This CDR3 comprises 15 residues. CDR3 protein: CASSEEREVPYEQYF. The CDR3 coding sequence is TGTGCCAGCAGCGAAGAGCGGGAGGTCCCCTACGAGCAGTACTTC.

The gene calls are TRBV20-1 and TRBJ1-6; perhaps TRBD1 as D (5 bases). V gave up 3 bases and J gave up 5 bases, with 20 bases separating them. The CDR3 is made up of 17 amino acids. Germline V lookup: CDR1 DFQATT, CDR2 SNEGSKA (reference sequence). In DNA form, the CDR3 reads TGCAGTGCTAGTTCGCCCACAGGTCAGGCAAATAATTCACCCCTCCACTTT. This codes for CSASSPTGQANNSPLHF.

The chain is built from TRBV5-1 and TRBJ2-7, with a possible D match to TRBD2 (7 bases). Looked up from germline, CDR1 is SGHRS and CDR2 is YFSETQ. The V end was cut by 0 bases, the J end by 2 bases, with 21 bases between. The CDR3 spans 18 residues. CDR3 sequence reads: CASSLVASGGGMTYEQYF. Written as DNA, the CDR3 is TGCGCCAGCAGCTTGGTAGCTAGCGGAGGGGGAATGACCTACGAGCAGTACTTC.

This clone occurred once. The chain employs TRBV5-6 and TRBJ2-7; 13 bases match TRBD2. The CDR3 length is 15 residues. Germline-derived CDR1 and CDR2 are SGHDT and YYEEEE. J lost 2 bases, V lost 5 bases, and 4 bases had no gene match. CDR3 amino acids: CASRLTSGGAYEQYF. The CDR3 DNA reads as TGTGCCAGCAGGCTTACTAGCGGGGGGGCCTACGAGCAGTACTTC.

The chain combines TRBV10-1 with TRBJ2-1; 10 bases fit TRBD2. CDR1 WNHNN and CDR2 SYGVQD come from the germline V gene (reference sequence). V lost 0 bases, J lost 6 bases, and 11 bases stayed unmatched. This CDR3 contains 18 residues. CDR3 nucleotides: TGCGCCAGCAGTGAGTCTCTAGCGGGAGTCAGTCTATTCAATGAGCAGTTCTTC. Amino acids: CASSESLAGVSLFNEQFF.

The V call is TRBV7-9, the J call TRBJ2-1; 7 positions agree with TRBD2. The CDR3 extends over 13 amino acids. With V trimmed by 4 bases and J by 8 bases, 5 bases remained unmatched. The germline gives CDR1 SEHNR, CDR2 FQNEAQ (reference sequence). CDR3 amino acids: CASSWREMDEQFF. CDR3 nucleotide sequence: TGTGCCAGCAGCTGGCGGGAGATGGATGAGCAGTTCTTC. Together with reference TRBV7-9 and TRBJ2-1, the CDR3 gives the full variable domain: DTGVSQNPRHKITKRGQNVTFRCDPISEHNRLYWYRQTLGQGPEFLTYFQNEAQLEKSRLLSDRFSAERPKGSFSTLEIQRTEQGDSAMYLCASSWREMDEQFFGPGTRLTVL.

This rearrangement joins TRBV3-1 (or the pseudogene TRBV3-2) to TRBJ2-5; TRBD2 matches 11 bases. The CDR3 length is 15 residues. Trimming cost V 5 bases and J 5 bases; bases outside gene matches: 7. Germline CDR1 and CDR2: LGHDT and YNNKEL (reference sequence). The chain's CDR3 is CASSSGLAGWETQYF. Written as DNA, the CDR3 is TGTGCCAGCAGCTCCGGACTAGCGGGTTGGGAGACCCAGTACTTC.

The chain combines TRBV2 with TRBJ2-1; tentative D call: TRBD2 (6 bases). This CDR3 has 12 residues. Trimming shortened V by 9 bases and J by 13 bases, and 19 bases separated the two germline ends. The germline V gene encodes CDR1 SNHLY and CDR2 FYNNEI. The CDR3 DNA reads TGTGCCAGTTACATGATCGGGACTCTTCAGTTCTTC. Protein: CASYMIGTLQFF.

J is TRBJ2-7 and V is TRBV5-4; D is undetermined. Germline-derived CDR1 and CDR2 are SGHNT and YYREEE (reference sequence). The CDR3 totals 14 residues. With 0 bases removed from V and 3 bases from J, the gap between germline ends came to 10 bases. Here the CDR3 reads CASSLDPERYEQYF. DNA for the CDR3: TGTGCCAGCAGCTTGGACCCCGAGCGCTACGAGCAGTACTTC.

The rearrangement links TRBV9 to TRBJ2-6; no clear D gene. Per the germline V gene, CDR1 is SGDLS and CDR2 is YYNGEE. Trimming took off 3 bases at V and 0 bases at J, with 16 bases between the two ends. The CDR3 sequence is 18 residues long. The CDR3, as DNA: TGTGCCAGCAGCGCTCTCCCAGGCTCCCACTCTGGGGCCAACGTCCTGACTTTC. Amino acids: CASSALPGSHSGANVLTF.

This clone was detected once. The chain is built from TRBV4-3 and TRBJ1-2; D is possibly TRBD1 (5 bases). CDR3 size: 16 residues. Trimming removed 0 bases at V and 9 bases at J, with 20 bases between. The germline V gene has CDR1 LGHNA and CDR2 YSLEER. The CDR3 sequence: CASSQDFAQDLYRYTF. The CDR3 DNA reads TGCGCCAGCAGCCAAGATTTTGCACAGGATCTTTATCGCTACACCTTC.

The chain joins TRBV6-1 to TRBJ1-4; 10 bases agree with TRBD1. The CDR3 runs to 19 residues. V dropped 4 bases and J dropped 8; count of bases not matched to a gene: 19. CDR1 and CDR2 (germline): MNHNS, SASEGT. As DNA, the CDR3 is TGTGCCAGCAGTGGGCGCCGGGACAGGGGTTCCTGGTCCGCCGAAAAACTGTTTTTT. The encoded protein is CASSGRRDRGSWSAEKLFF.

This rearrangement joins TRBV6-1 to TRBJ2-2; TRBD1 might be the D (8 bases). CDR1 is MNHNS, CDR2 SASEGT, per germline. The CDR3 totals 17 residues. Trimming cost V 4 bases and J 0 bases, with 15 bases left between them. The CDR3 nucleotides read TGTGCCAGCAGTGCTAACAGGGGGGGCGCGAACACCGGGGAGCTGTTTTTT. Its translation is CASSANRGGANTGELFF.

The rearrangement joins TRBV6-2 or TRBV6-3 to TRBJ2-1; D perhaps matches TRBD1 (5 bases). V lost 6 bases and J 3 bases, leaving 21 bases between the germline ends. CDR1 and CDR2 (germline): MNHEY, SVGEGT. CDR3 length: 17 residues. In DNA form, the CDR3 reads TGTGCCAGCAGCCCTAACCTCAGGGCCCCTGGCTACAATGAGCAGTTCTTC. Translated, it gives CASSPNLRAPGYNEQFF.

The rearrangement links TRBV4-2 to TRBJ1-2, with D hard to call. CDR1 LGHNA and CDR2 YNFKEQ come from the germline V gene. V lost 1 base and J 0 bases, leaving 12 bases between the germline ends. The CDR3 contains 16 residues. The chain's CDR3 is CASSQAQDWTNYGYTF. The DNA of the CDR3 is TGTGCCAGCAGCCAAGCCCAAGACTGGACTAACTATGGCTACACCTTC.

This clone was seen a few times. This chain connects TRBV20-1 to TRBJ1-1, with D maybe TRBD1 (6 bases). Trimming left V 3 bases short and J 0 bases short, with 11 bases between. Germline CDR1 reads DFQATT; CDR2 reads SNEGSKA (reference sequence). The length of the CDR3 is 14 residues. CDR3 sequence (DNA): TGCAGTGCTAGTCCTGGACAGCTGAACACTGAAGCTTTCTTT. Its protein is CSASPGQLNTEAFF.

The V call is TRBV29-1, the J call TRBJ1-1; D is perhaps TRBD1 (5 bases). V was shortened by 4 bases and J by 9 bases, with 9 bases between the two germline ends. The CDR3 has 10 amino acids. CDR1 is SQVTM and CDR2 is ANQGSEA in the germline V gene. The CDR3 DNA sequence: TGCAGCGTTGTGGAGGGACAAGCTTTCTTT. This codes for CSVVEGQAFF.

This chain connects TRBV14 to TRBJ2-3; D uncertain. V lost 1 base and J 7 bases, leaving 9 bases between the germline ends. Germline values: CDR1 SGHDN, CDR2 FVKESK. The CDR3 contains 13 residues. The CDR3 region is CASSQVTGYTQYF. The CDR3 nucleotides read TGTGCCAGCAGCCAAGTGACCGGGTATACGCAGTATTTT.

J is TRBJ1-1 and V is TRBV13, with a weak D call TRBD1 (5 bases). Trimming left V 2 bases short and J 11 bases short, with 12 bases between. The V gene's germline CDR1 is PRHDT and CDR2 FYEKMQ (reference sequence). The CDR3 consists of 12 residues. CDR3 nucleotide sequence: TGTGCCAGCAGCTTACGGGGGATTGAGGCTTTCTTT. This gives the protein CASSLRGIEAFF.

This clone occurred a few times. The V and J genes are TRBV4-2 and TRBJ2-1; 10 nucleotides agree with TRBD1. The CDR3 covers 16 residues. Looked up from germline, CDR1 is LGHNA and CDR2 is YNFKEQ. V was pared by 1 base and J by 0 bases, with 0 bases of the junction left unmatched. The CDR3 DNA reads TGTGCCAGCAGCCAAGGACAGGGGGCCTCCTACAATGAGCAGTTCTTC. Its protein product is CASSQGQGASYNEQFF.

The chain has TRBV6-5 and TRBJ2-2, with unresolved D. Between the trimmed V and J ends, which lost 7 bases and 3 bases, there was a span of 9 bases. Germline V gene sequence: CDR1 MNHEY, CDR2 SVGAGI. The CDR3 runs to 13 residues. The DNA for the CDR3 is TGTGCCAGCAAGATCCGGTACACCGGGGAGCTGTTTTTT. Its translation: CASKIRYTGELFF.